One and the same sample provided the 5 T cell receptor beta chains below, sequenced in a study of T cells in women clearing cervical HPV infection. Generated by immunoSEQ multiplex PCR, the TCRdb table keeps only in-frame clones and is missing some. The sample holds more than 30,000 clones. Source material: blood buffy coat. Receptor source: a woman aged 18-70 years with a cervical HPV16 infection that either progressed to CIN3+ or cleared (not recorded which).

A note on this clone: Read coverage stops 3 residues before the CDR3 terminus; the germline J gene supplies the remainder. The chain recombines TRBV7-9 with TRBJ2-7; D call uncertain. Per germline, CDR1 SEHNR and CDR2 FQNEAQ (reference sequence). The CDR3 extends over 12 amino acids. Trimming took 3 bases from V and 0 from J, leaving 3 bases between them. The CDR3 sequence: CASSFRSYEQYF. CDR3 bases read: TGTGCCAGCAGCTTCCGCTCCTACGAG.

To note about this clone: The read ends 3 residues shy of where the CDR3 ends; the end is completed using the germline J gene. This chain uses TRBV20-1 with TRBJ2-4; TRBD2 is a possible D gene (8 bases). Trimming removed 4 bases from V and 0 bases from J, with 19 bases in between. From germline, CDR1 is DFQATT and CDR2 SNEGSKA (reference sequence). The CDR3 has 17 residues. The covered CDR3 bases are TGCAGTGCTAACGGGGGGGGACAGAAGCTAGCCAAAAACATT. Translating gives CSANGGGQKLAKNI. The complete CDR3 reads CSANGGGQKLAKNIQYF.

The DNA read from the CDR3 is TGCGCCAGCAGCTTGGCCAGGGTGGGAGCGGACAGTACC. The encoded protein is CASSLARVGADST. The whole CDR3 is CASSLARVGADSTQYF. J is TRBJ2-5 and V is TRBV5-1; D possibly corresponds to TRBD1 (6 bases). The read ends 3 residues early relative to the CDR3; the germline J gene fills the gap. The CDR3 covers 16 residues. In germline, CDR1 is SGHRS, CDR2 YFSETQ.

Here the CDR3 reads CASSLRGNTEAFF. The CDR3 DNA, read in part, is TGCGCCAGCAGCTTGCGGGGGAATACTGAA. The rearrangement links TRBV5-1 to TRBJ1-1; perhaps TRBD1 as D (5 bases). The read terminates 3 residues before the CDR3 end, so the remaining end is supplied by the germline J gene. CDR3 length: 13 residues. Germline loops: CDR1 SGHRS, CDR2 YFSETQ. V was shortened by 1 base and J by 5 bases, with 9 bases between the two germline ends. Based on the CDR3 plus reference TRBV5-1 and TRBJ1-1, the full variable domain is KAGVTQTPRYLIKTRGQQVTLSCSPISGHRSVSWYQQTPGQGLQFLFEYFSETQRNKGNFPGRFSGRQFSNSRSEMNVSTLELGDSALYLCASSLRGNTEAFFGQGTRLTVV.

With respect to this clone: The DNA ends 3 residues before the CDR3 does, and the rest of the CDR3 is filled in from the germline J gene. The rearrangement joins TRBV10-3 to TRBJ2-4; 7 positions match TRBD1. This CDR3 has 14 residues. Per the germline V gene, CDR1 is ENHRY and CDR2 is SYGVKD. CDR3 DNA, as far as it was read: TGTGCCATCAGCGAGAGGACAGGCCAGGAGACT. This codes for CAISERTGQET. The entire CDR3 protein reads CAISERTGQETQYF.